These 18 T cell receptor beta chains share one sample of origin, sequenced in a study of blood T cell repertoires in COVID-19. Sequenced by immunoSEQ multiplex PCR; TCRdb stores in-frame clones only, minus some. The sample yields about 180,000 clones, approximately 86% seen once. The source material was peripheral blood. The receptors here all came from a man aged 50 to 59 with active or convalescent COVID-19.

The chain has TRBV7-3 and TRBJ2-1; D perhaps matches TRBD2 (5 bases). The germline V gene encodes CDR1 SGHTA and CDR2 FQGTGA. The germline V and J ends were trimmed by 4 bases and 3 bases, with 13 bases remaining between them. The CDR3 contains 15 residues. CDR3 sequence (DNA): TGTGCCAGCAGCTCCCGCATAGCGAACTACAATGAGCAGTTCTTC. This codes for CASSSRIANYNEQFF.

This clone appeared once. The chain combines TRBV24-1 with TRBJ1-4, with 7 bases identical to TRBD1. The CDR3 extends over 16 amino acids. Per germline, CDR1 KGHDR and CDR2 SFDVKD. Unmatched junction bases numbered 10, after V lost 4 bases and J lost 6 bases. The CDR3 is CATSDLNRGIDEKLFF. In DNA, the CDR3 is TGTGCCACCAGTGACCTCAACAGGGGAATAGATGAAAAACTGTTTTTT.

This clone was picked up a small number of times. The chain is built from TRBV27 and TRBJ1-4; 7 positions agree with TRBD1. CDR1 is MNHEY and CDR2 is SMNVEV in the germline V gene (reference sequence). The CDR3 runs 14 residues. Unmatched junction bases numbered 4, after V lost 2 bases and J lost 7 bases. The CDR3 loop reads CASSLRDRTEKLFF. The CDR3 DNA follows: TGTGCCAGCAGTTTACGGGACAGAACTGAAAAACTGTTTTTT.

There are a few counts of this clone. V usage is TRBV28 and J usage is TRBJ1-6, with a weak D call TRBD1 (5 bases). Germline V gene sequence: CDR1 MDHEN, CDR2 SYDVKM. This CDR3 is 14 amino acids long. Trimming removed 5 bases from V and 0 bases from J, with 5 bases in between. This CDR3 is CASSDSSYNSPLHF. The CDR3 DNA reads TGTGCCAGCAGTGACAGCTCCTATAATTCACCCCTCCACTTT.

This chain joins TRBV11-2 and TRBJ1-3; TRBD1 is a possible D gene (5 bases). The CDR3 consists of 17 residues. V was trimmed by 3 bases and J by 3 bases, leaving 18 bases between them. Germline values: CDR1 SGHAT, CDR2 FQNNGV. The CDR3 DNA follows: TGTGCCAGCAGCTTCGGAAGTTTTGGGGGAGGTGGAAACACCATATATTTT. Translated: CASSFGSFGGGGNTIYF.

The chain uses TRBV5-6 and TRBJ1-5; D gene unclear. From germline, CDR1 is SGHDT and CDR2 YYEEEE. This CDR3 comprises 13 residues. V was trimmed by 1 base and J by 4 bases, leaving 6 bases between them. The CDR3: CASSLRGNQPQHF. The CDR3 nucleotides read TGTGCCAGCAGCTTGCGGGGAAATCAGCCCCAGCATTTT. The whole variable domain, filled in from reference TRBV5-6 and TRBJ1-5, reads DAGVTQSPTHLIKTRGQQVTLRCSPKSGHDTVSWYQQALGQGPQFIFQYYEEEERQRGNFPDRFSGHQFPNYSSELNVNALLLGDSALYLCASSLRGNQPQHFGDGTRLSIL.

V is TRBV11-3 and J is TRBJ2-2; D may be TRBD1 (5 bases). The CDR3 extends over 14 amino acids. The ends were cut back, 3 bases at V and 5 bases at J, with 10 bases in the middle. The germline V gene has CDR1 SGHNT and CDR2 YENEEA. Here the CDR3 DNA reads TGTGCCAGCAGCTTGGGCAGGGTGACCGGGGAGCTGTTTTTT. Translation gives CASSLGRVTGELFF.

This chain links TRBV19 with TRBJ1-1; D is possibly TRBD1 (5 bases). Trimming left V 10 bases short and J 2 bases short, with 14 bases between. Germline CDR1 reads LNHDA; CDR2 reads SQIVND (reference sequence). The CDR3 is made up of 13 amino acids. Here the CDR3 reads CATSRQTNTEAFF. CDR3 nucleotide sequence: TGTGCCACCAGTAGACAGACCAACACTGAAGCTTTCTTT. Using reference TRBV19 and TRBJ1-1 for the parts outside the CDR3, the full variable domain is DGGITQSPKYLFRKEGQNVTLSCEQNLNHDAMYWYRQDPGQGLRLIYYSQIVNDFQKGDIAEGYSVSREKKESFPLTVTSAQKNPTAFYLCATSRQTNTEAFFGQGTRLTVV.

This chain joins TRBV5-1 and TRBJ2-7; 12 bases align to TRBD2. Germline loops: CDR1 SGHRS, CDR2 YFSETQ. V lost 4 bases, J lost 6 bases, and 2 bases stayed unmatched. CDR3 size: 13 residues. This chain's CDR3 is CASSPTSGSEQYF. The CDR3 nucleotides read TGCGCCAGCAGCCCGACTAGCGGGAGCGAGCAGTACTTC.

The chain links TRBV7-9 to TRBJ1-2; D ambiguous. The ends were cut back, 5 bases at V and 8 bases at J, with 21 bases in the middle. Germline CDR1 reads SEHNR; CDR2 reads FQNEAQ (reference sequence). The CDR3 loop spans 15 amino acids. CDR3 amino acids: CASSLNKGSAGGYTF. CDR3 coding DNA: TGTGCCAGCAGCCTAAACAAAGGGTCCGCGGGAGGCTACACCTTC.

V and J are TRBV6-6 and TRBJ2-5; 7 bases fit TRBD2. This CDR3 comprises 14 residues. Germline V gene lookup returns CDR1 MNHNY and CDR2 SVGAGI (reference sequence). Trimming removed 8 bases from V and 2 bases from J; junction bases left unmatched: 8. The CDR3 coding sequence is TGTGCCAGCTGCCAGCGGGGAACTCAAGAGACCCAGTACTTC. Its translation is CASCQRGTQETQYF.

The J gene is TRBJ1-1, the V gene TRBV5-1; tentatively, D is TRBD1 (6 bases). The CDR3 totals 14 residues. V was cut by 5 bases and J by 1 base, with 12 bases left in between. Germline assignment: CDR1 SGHRS and CDR2 YFSETQ. CDR3 nucleotide sequence: TGCGCCAGCAGACCTTTGACAGGGAACACTGAAGCTTTCTTT. The encoded protein is CASRPLTGNTEAFF.

The chain uses TRBV5-6 and TRBJ2-2; no firm D call. Germline V lookup: CDR1 SGHDT, CDR2 YYEEEE. The CDR3 runs to 17 residues. V lost 4 bases and J 0 bases, leaving 16 bases between the germline ends. The CDR3 DNA reads as TGTGCCAGCAGCCGAGGAATTCTGACTGCGAACACCGGGGAGCTGTTTTTT. Amino acid sequence: CASSRGILTANTGELFF.

This chain links TRBV10-1 with TRBJ2-7, with TRBD1 matching over 8 bases. CDR1 is WNHNN and CDR2 is SYGVQD in the germline V gene (reference sequence). V lost 5 bases to trimming and J lost 5 bases; unmatched junction nucleotides: 5. The CDR3 has 13 amino acids. The CDR3 nucleotides read TGCGCCAGCAGTAGGACAGGGAGCAACGAGCAGTACTTC. Translation gives CASSRTGSNEQYF.

The rearrangement uses TRBV12-5 and TRBJ2-3, with TRBD2 matching 7 bases. Germline V lookup: CDR1 LGHNT, CDR2 FRNRAP. J gave up 5 bases and V 0 bases, and 8 bases lay outside the gene matches. This CDR3 spans 16 amino acids. CDR3 DNA: TGTGCTAGTGGTTTGGTACTTACTAGCGTAGGAGATACGCAGTATTTT. It encodes CASGLVLTSVGDTQYF.

This clone was observed once. V is TRBV9 and J is TRBJ1-2; D is unresolved. Trimming pared 3 bases from V and 6 bases from J, leaving 9 bases between. The CDR3 sequence is 12 residues long. In germline, CDR1 is SGDLS, CDR2 YYNGEE. CDR3 nucleotide sequence: TGTGCCAGCAGCGCCGGAGTGGATGGCTACACCTTC. This gives the protein CASSAGVDGYTF.

This clone was detected once. The gene calls are TRBV6-1 and TRBJ1-3; D is unclear. CDR1 and CDR2 from the germline V gene are MNHNS and SASEGT. Trimming pared 1 base from V and 2 bases from J, leaving 9 bases between. This CDR3 has 15 residues. The CDR3 region is CASSEGGRTGNTIYF. The CDR3, as DNA: TGTGCCAGCAGTGAAGGCGGGAGGACTGGAAACACCATATATTTT.

The rearrangement links TRBV25-1 to TRBJ2-2, with 16 bases aligning to TRBD2. J lost 0 bases, V lost 8 bases, and 3 bases had no gene match. Germline CDR1 reads MGHDK; CDR2 reads SYGVNS. The CDR3 has 17 amino acids. CDR3 amino acids: CASGGLAGGPNTGELFF. The DNA for the CDR3 is TGTGCCAGCGGGGGACTAGCGGGAGGGCCGAACACCGGGGAGCTGTTTTTT.